This record concerns one T cell receptor beta chain sequence. These data come from a study of OX40 agonist ivuxolimab in advanced cancers. On the study more broadly: An agonistic human IgG2 monoclonal antibody against OX40 (CD134) was given.

The V gene's germline CDR1 is MNHEY and CDR2 SVGAGI. The CDR3 runs to 12 residues. V was clipped by 6 bases and J by 2 bases, with 7 bases between them. Sequencing used immunoSEQ multiplex PCR; TCRdb keeps in-frame clones, though not all of them. Of around 35,000 clones listed, roughly 79% are singletons. The chain carries TRBV6-5 and TRBJ2-5, with D unclear. The sequence came from an adult with an advanced solid tumor such as melanoma, head and neck, liver or kidney cancer. The material was CD4+ or CD8+ T cells sorted from blood, obtained in a trial of the OX40 agonist ivuxolimab. The CDR3 DNA reads TGTGCCAGCAGAACACGGCAAGAGACCCAGTACTTC. This sequence encodes CASRTRQETQYF.